The entry below describes one TCR beta chain. The data are from a study of low-dose radiotherapy and immunotherapy resistance in tumors. As for time point: after trial treatment. Treatment described: LDRT plus nivolumab, ipilimumab, low-dose cyclophosphamide and aspirin (RACIN trial). CDR3 length: 14 amino acids. V was clipped by 8 bases and J by 4 bases; unmatched bases: 10. CDR1 is LGHDT and CDR2 is YNNKEL in the germline V gene (reference sequence). TCRs were amplified for approximately 21 PCR cycles with a constant-region primer and V-primer adapter. Each CDR3 protein gets one entry after TCRdb re-called the reads with MiXCR. The data hold tens of thousands of distinct CDR3 sequences, with roughly a third observed a single time.

This TCR came from a male donor with rectosigmoid adenocarcinoma. The chain carries TRBV3-1 and TRBJ1-2; 7 bases line up with TRBD1. Specimen: PBMCs, collected after low-dose radiotherapy plus immunotherapy. The CDR3 DNA reads as TGTGCCAGCGCTTCAGGGGGTATTTTCTATGGCTACACCTTC. Its protein is CASASGGIFYGYTF.